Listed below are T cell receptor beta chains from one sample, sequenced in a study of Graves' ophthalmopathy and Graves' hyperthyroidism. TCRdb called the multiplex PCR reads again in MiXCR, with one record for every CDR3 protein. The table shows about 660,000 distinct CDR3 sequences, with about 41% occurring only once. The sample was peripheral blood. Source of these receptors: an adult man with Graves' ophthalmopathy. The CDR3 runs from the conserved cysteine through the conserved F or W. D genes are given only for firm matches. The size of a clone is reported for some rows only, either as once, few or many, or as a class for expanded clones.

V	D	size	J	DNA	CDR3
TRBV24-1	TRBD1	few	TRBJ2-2	TGTGCCACCAGTGAACCGACAGGGGGTCTAAACACCGGGGAGCTGTTTTTT	CATSEPTGGLNTGELFF
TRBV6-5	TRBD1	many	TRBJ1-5	TGTGCCAGCAGCAGGCGGACAGGGAGGGAGCCCCAGCATTTT	CASSRRTGREPQHF
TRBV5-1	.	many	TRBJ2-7	TGCGCCAGCAGCCTCGCTTCGTTATTCGACGAGCAGTACTTC	CASSLASLFDEQYF
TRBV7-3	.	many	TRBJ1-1	TGTGCCAGCAGCTTAATCTTCGACGGTGAAGCTTTCTTT	CASSLIFDGEAFF
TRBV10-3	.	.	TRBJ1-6	TGTGCCATCAGTGACGACGGAAGACATAATTCACCCCTCCACTTT	CAISDDGRHNSPLHF
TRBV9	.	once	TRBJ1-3	TGTGCCAGCAGTGAAGGGGCGGGGGATGCTGGAAACACCATATATTTT	CASSEGAGDAGNTIYF
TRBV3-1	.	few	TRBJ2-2	TGTGCCAGCAGCCCCTCAGGACAACACACCGGGGAGCTGTTTTTT	CASSPSGQHTGELFF
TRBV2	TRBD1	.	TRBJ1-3	TGTGCCAGCAGTTACAGGGGGAACACCATATATTTT	CASSYRGNTIYF
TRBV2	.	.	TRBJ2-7	TGTGCCAGCAGTGAAGGATGGGGAAGCGAGCAGTACTTC	CASSEGWGSEQYF
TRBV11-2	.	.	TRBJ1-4	TGTGCCAGCACTGTCCAACTGTCAACCAATGAAAAACTGTTTTTT	CASTVQLSTNEKLFF
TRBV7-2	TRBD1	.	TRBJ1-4	TGTGCCAGCAGCCCGACAGGGCTTGCGGCTAATGAAAAACTGTTTTTT	CASSPTGLAANEKLFF
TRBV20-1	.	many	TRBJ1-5	TGCAGTGCTAGAGGAGGGTTCGGTGAGCAGCCCCAGCATTTT	CSARGGFGEQPQHF
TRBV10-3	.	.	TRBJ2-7	TGTGCCACCGGACACCTAGCCTACGAGCAGTACTTC	CATGHLAYEQYF